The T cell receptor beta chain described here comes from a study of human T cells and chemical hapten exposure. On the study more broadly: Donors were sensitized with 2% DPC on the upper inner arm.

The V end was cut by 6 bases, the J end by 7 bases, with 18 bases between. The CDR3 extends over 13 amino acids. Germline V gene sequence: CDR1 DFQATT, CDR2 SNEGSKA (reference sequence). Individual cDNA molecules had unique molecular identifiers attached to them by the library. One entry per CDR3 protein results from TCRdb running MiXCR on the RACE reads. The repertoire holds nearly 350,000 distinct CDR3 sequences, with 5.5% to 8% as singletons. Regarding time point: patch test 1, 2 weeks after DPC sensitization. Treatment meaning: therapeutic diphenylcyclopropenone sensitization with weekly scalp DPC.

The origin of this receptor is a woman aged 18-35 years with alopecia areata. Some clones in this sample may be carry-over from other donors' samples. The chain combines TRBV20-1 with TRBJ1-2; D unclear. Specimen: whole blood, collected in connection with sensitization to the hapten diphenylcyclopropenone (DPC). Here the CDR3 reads CSAIERNGGGYTF. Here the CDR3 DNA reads TGCAGTGCCATAGAACGCAACGGCGGTGGCTACACCTTC.